A selection of T cell receptor beta chains follows, all from one sample in a study of Graves' ophthalmopathy and Graves' hyperthyroidism. TCRdb re-derived calls from the multiplex PCR reads in MiXCR, one entry per CDR3 protein. The sample includes hundreds of thousands of distinct CDR3 sequences, around a fifth seen only once; the top ten take 43%. Sequenced material: peripheral blood. These receptor sequences come from a woman aged 45-60 years with Graves' ophthalmopathy. CDR3s include the opening cysteine and the closing phenylalanine or tryptophan. A D gene is named only where the DNA matches it firmly. Clone sizes are given selectively: once, few, many, or a class where the clone is expanded.

V gene	J gene	clone size	D gene	CDR3 protein	CDR3 DNA
TRBV6-1	TRBJ1-3	NA	NA	CASSERAGNTIYF	TGTGCCAGCAGTGAAAGGGCTGGAAACACCATATATTTT
TRBV5-1	TRBJ2-2	many	TRBD2	CASSWSGANTGELFF	TGCGCCAGCAGCTGGAGCGGGGCAAACACCGGGGAGCTGTTTTTT
TRBV20-1	TRBJ2-3	few	TRBD2	CSATGPAGGPSTDTQYF	TGCAGTGCTACGGGTCCAGCGGGAGGGCCGAGCACAGATACGCAGTATTTT
TRBV12-3/TRBV12-4	TRBJ2-2	NA	NA	CASRPGATGELFF	TGTGCCAGCAGACCCGGGGCGACCGGGGAGCTGTTTTTT
TRBV20-1	TRBJ1-6	many	NA	CSARDPRQANSPLHF	TGCAGTGCTAGAGATCCAAGACAGGCTAATTCACCCCTCCACTTT
TRBV19	TRBJ2-2	many	NA	CATSSVGFTGELFF	TGTGCCACCTCAAGCGTGGGGTTCACCGGGGAGCTGTTTTTT
TRBV6-5	TRBJ2-7	NA	NA	CASSYAGPVYEQYF	TGTGCCAGCAGTTATGCGGGGCCAGTCTACGAGCAGTACTTC
TRBV29-1	TRBJ2-7	NA	TRBD1	CSARVRDRGTYEQYF	TGCAGCGCCAGGGTTCGGGACAGGGGGACCTACGAGCAGTACTTC
TRBV19	TRBJ2-7	many	TRBD2	CASSIRTSALRAYEQYF	TGTGCCAGTAGTATCCGGACTAGCGCGCTTCGTGCCTACGAGCAGTACTTC
TRBV24-1	TRBJ1-3	many	NA	CAKRAASGNTIYF	TGTGCAAAAAGGGCGGCCTCTGGAAACACCATATATTTT
TRBV2	TRBJ2-2	many	TRBD2	CASSVSASGRAVGGELFF	TGTGCCAGCAGTGTATCGGCTAGCGGGAGGGCCGTCGGCGGGGAGCTGTTTTTT
TRBV29-1	TRBJ2-7	NA	NA	CSVEGQGVSEQYF	TGCAGCGTTGAAGGCCAAGGGGTGAGCGAGCAGTACTTC
TRBV7-2	TRBJ2-6	many	NA	CAPGSGANVLTF	TGTGCCCCCGGCTCTGGGGCCAACGTCCTGACTTTC
TRBV7-9	TRBJ2-7	many	NA	CASSLLPSASYEQYF	TGTGCCAGCAGCTTATTACCTAGCGCGTCCTACGAGCAGTACTTC